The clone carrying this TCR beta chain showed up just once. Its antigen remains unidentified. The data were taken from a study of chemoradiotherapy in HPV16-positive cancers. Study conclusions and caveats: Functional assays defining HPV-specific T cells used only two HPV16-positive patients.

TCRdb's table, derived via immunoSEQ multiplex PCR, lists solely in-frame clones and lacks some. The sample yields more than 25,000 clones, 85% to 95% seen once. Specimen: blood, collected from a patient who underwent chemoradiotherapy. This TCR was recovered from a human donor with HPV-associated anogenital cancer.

CDR3 coding DNA: TGTGCCAGCAGTGACAGGGGGCTGTACGAGCAGTACTTC. Amino acids: CASSDRGLYEQYF. This chain joins TRBV6-4 and TRBJ2-5; TRBD1 matches 7 bases. The DNA matches TRBJ2-7 better at its end, which makes the J call doubtful. Germline values: CDR1 MRHNA, CDR2 SNTAGT. There are 13 residues in the CDR3.